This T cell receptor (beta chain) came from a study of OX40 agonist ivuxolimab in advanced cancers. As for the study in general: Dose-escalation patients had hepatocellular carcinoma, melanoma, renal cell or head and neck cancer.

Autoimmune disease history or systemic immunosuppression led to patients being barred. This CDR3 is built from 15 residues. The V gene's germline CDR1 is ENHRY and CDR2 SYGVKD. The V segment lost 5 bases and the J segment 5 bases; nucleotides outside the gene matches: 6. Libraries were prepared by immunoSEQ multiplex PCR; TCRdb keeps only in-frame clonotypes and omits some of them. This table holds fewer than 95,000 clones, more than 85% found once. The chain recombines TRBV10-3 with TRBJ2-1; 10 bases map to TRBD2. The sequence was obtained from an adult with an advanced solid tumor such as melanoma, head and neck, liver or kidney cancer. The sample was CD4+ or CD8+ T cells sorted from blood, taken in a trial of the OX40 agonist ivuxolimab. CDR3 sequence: CAISSGRVTDNEQFF. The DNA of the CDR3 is TGTGCCATCAGTAGCGGGAGGGTGACAGACAATGAGCAGTTCTTC.